What follows are 10 T cell receptor beta chains derived from one specimen sequenced in a study of Ad26.COV2.S vaccination and SARS-CoV-2 variants. Clones were sequenced by immunoSEQ multiplex PCR, and TCRdb holds only the in-frame ones, with some missing. The sample consists of 440,000 or so clones, about nine tenths of them appearing once. Treatment denoted: around 19 received Ad26.COV2.S at low or high dose, single or two shots; about 5 received placebo; per-sample allocation not given. Day 63 following the first vaccine or placebo injection was when the samples were taken. Here the sequenced sample was peripheral blood, taken in a trial of Ad26.COV2.S vaccine versus placebo. The source of these receptors is a person aged 18-60 years who received the Ad26.COV2.S COVID-19 vaccine or a placebo.

The gene calls are TRBV19 and TRBJ2-2; D is perhaps TRBD1 (7 bases). The CDR3 spans 15 residues. Germline values: CDR1 LNHDA, CDR2 SQIVND (reference sequence). The ends were cut back, 3 bases at V and 5 bases at J, with 13 bases in the middle. Here the CDR3 reads CASSIGAGGTGELFF. CDR3 DNA sequence: TGTGCCAGTAGTATTGGGGCAGGGGGGACCGGGGAGCTGTTTTTT.

The chain employs TRBV6-5 and TRBJ2-4, with 7 bases fitting TRBD1. Trimming cost V 6 bases and J 6 bases; bases outside gene matches: 5. CDR1 and CDR2 from the germline V gene are MNHEY and SVGAGI. There are 13 residues in the CDR3. The CDR3 DNA reads TGTGCCAGCAGCCAGGGGGTTGGAAACATTCAGTACTTC. Amino acid sequence: CASSQGVGNIQYF.

The chain combines TRBV5-6 with TRBJ2-4, with D perhaps TRBD1 (6 bases). Trimming removed 1 base at V and 9 bases at J, with 14 bases between. The V gene's germline CDR1 is SGHDT and CDR2 YYEEEE. CDR3 size: 14 residues. CDR3 nucleotide sequence: TGTGCCAGCAGCTTGAGACAGGAATACGCCATTCAGTACTTC. Translation gives CASSLRQEYAIQYF.

The chain employs TRBV27 and TRBJ2-1, with 7 nucleotides matching TRBD1. Trimming took 3 bases from V and 7 from J; bases not matched to a gene: 3. This CDR3 has 13 residues. CDR1 and CDR2 from the germline V gene are MNHEY and SMNVEV (reference sequence). Here the CDR3 DNA reads TGTGCCAGCAGTTTCGACAGGGATAATGAGCAGTTCTTC. Translating gives CASSFDRDNEQFF.

The V gene is TRBV10-3, the J gene TRBJ2-3, with 8 bases matching TRBD1. This CDR3 comprises 15 residues. Germline V CDR1 and CDR2: ENHRY, SYGVKD. The junction had 4 bases not matched to a gene; V was cut back by 3 bases and J by 2 bases. The CDR3 DNA follows: TGTGCCATCAGTGATCAGGGGGCCCACACAGATACGCAGTATTTT. Translated, it gives CAISDQGAHTDTQYF.

The CDR3 nucleotides read TGCGCCAGCAGCCTAGACAGCACCTATGGCTACACCTTC. Amino acid sequence: CASSLDSTYGYTF. The chain combines TRBV5-1 with TRBJ1-2; D may be TRBD1 (5 bases). Trimming stripped 4 bases from V and 4 bases from J, with 11 bases between. The CDR3 has 13 amino acids. Germline V gene lookup returns CDR1 SGHRS and CDR2 YFSETQ.

The gene calls are TRBV28 and TRBJ2-1; 9 bases map to TRBD2. The J segment lost 6 bases and the V segment lost 6 bases, leaving 9 bases of the junction unmatched. Germline V lookup: CDR1 MDHEN, CDR2 SYDVKM. The CDR3 length is 15 residues. CDR3 in DNA: TGTGCCAGCAGGTCGCCGGGACTAGCCCGCAATGAGCAGTTCTTC. Translation: CASRSPGLARNEQFF.

The V gene is TRBV5-8, the J gene TRBJ2-5, with 8 bases aligning to TRBD2. The CDR3 totals 15 residues. CDR1 is SGHTS, CDR2 YDEGEE, per germline. V gave up 1 base and J gave up 6 bases; unmatched junction bases: 8. CDR3 residues: CASSLSAREVKTQYF. The DNA for the CDR3 is TGTGCCAGCAGCTTGTCGGCGCGGGAGGTGAAGACCCAGTACTTC.

The chain links TRBV20-1 to TRBJ1-2, with D unresolved. Trimming took 6 bases from V and 7 from J, leaving 12 bases between them. The germline gives CDR1 DFQATT, CDR2 SNEGSKA (reference sequence). The CDR3 runs 11 residues. CDR3 amino acids: CSAVRSFGYTF. The CDR3 DNA follows: TGCAGTGCGGTACGGTCGTTTGGCTACACCTTC.

This clone came up a few times. The chain combines TRBV30 with TRBJ1-1; TRBD1 is a possible D gene (6 bases). V lost 0 bases to trimming and J lost 6 bases, with 20 bases between them. The germline V gene encodes CDR1 GTSNPN and CDR2 SVGIG (reference sequence). The CDR3 contains 16 residues. CDR3 sequence: CAWSVISPSGGSEAFF. Here the CDR3 DNA reads TGTGCCTGGAGTGTCATATCCCCCTCGGGGGGCTCTGAAGCTTTCTTT.